This T cell receptor (beta chain) originates from a study of Graves' ophthalmopathy and Graves' hyperthyroidism. Study-wide background: Where ophthalmopathy was absent within 18 months of follow-up, hyperthyroidism was stable.

Participants with hyperthyroidism, aged 18 to 65, were newly diagnosed with under 2 months' duration. Enrollment excluded any patients with other autoimmune diseases, uncontrolled infections, pregnancy or lactation. Of note for this clonotype: Its specificity is not known.

TCR beta CDR3 regions were amplified from RNA transcripts. HTBI primers primed a first-round RT-PCR, and a second-round multiplex PCR followed. TCRdb reprocessed the multiplex PCR reads via MiXCR and lists one record per CDR3 protein. This sample has more than 1,000,000 distinct CDR3 sequences; 36% occur once, and the top ten carry around 10%. Broader study findings: Blood contained most expanded thyroid clonotypes exceeding 0.001 frequency.

The sequencing input was peripheral blood or thyroid tissue (not recorded which). The receptor was derived from an adult man with Graves' hyperthyroidism.

CDR3 sequence (DNA): TGTGCCAGCAGCCCACACCTCGGACGGCTGAATCAGCCCCAGCATTTT. It encodes CASSPHLGRLNQPQHF. V usage is TRBV10-3 and J usage is TRBJ1-5, with unresolved D. The CDR3 totals 16 residues. Germline CDR1 is ENHRY and CDR2 is SYGVKD. V was shortened by 10 bases and J by 4 bases, with 23 bases between the two germline ends.